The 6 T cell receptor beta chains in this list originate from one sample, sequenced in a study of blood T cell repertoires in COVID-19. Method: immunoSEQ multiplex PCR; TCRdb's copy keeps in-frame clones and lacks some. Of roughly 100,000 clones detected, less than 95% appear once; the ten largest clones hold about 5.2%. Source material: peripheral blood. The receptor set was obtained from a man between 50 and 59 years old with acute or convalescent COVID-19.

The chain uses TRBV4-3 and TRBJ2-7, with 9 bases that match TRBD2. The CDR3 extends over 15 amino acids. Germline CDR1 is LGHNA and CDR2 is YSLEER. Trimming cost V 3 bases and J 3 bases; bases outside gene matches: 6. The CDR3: CASSHMAGGDYEQYF. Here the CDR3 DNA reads TGCGCCAGCAGCCACATGGCGGGAGGGGACTACGAGCAGTACTTC.

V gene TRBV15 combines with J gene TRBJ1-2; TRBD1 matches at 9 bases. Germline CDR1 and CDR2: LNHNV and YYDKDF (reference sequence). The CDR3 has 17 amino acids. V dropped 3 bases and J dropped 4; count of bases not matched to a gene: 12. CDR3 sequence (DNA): TGTGCCACCAGCAGGACCCTGACAGGGGGTGAGGGCTATGGCTACACCTTC. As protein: CATSRTLTGGEGYGYTF.

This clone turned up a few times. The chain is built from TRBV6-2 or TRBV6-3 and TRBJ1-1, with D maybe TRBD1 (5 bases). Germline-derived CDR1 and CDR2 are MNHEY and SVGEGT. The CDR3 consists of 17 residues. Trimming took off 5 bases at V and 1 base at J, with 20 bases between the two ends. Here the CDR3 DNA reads TGTGCCAGCAGTCATCCGGGGGGATTGGTTGGGAACACTGAAGCTTTCTTT. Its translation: CASSHPGGLVGNTEAFF.

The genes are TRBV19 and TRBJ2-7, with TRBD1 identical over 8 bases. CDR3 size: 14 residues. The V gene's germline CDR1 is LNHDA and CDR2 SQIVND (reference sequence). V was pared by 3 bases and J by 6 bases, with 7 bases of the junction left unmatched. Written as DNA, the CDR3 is TGTGCCAGTAGTATGTCAGGGGGCGCGGGCGAGCAGTACTTC. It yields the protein CASSMSGGAGEQYF.

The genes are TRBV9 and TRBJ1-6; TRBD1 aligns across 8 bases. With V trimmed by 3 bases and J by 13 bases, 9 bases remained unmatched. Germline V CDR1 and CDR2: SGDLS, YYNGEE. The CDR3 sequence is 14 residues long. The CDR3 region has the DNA TGTGCCAGCAGCGCGGGACAGGCCCAACGGCCCCTCCACTTT. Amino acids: CASSAGQAQRPLHF.

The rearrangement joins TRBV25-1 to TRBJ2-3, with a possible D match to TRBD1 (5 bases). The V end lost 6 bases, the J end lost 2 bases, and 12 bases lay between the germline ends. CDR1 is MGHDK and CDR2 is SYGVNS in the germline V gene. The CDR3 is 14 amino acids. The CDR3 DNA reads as TGTGCCAGCAGCTATGTAGGGGTCACAGATACGCAGTATTTT. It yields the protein CASSYVGVTDTQYF.